The sequence of this T cell receptor beta chain was determined in a study of blood T cell repertoires in COVID-19. Across the study: Acute and convalescent COVID-19 specimens originated in the United States, Italy and Spain.

CDR1 and CDR2 (germline): SGHTS, YDEGEE. V was pared by 4 bases and J by 2 bases, with 7 bases between. The CDR3 is 13 amino acids. Under the authors' procedure: Nucleated cell number was recorded as an estimate derived from reference gene primer amplification. Data came from immunoSEQ multiplex PCR; TCRdb stores just in-frame clones and leaves some out. V, J and clone size derive from that table, while D and trimming were established from the DNA sequence. The sample shows fewer than 100,000 clones, 80% to 90% of them seen only once. The specimen was peripheral blood. This sequence originates from a woman aged 45-65 years with acute or convalescent COVID-19. This rearrangement joins TRBV5-8 to TRBJ2-1; no firm D call. The CDR3 DNA is TGTGCCAGCAGCGAGGCCACCTACAATGAGCAGTTCTTC. This encodes CASSEATYNEQFF.